This T cell receptor beta chain is from a study of neoadjuvant anti-PD-1 for oral cavity cancer. Study information: Around day 43, patients without progression received a fourth nivolumab dose before surgery.

The CDR3 length is 15 residues. Germline V gene sequence: CDR1 LNHDA, CDR2 SQIVND (reference sequence). The junction had 5 bases not matched to a gene; V was cut back by 4 bases and J by 5 bases. As for time point: after neoadjuvant nivolumab, at surgical resection. Here immunoSEQ multiplex PCR was the method, and the copy in TCRdb shows in-frame clones only, minus some. The sample lists 23,000 or so clones, over 20% occurring once. The sequence was collected from a person aged 35-80 years with oral cavity squamous cell carcinoma. The V call is TRBV19, the J call TRBJ2-1, with 10 bases fitting TRBD2. Sequenced material: tumor tissue, taken after nivolumab (anti-PD-1) treatment. The CDR3 is CASSKGTSVHNEQFF. The CDR3 DNA sequence: TGTGCCAGTAGTAAGGGGACTAGCGTACACAATGAGCAGTTCTTC.